This passage covers 3 T cell receptor beta chains from one sample sequenced in a study of control samples from healthy donors and cancer patients. The assay was immunoSEQ multiplex PCR, and TCRdb's table has in-frame clones only and misses some. In the table there are fewer than 200,000 clones, around 95% of which are singletons. Sequencing was done on a sample of blood. The receptors were sampled from a woman aged 60 to 75 in good health.

J is TRBJ2-7 and V is TRBV7-8, with TRBD1 matching 9 bases. From germline, CDR1 is SGHVS and CDR2 FQNEAQ. The J segment lost 4 bases and the V segment lost 4 bases, leaving 5 bases of the junction unmatched. The length of the CDR3 is 14 residues. CDR3 amino acids: CASSSGQGIYEQYF. CDR3 coding DNA: TGTGCCAGCAGCTCGGGACAGGGAATATACGAGCAGTACTTC. Drawing the rest from reference TRBV7-8 and TRBJ2-7, the complete variable domain is GAGVSQSPRYKVAKRGQDVALRCDPISGHVSLFWYQQALGQGPEFLTYFQNEAQLDKSGLPSDRFFAERPEGSVSTLKIQRTQQEDSAVYLCASSSGQGIYEQYFGPGTRLTVT.

The V gene is TRBV19, the J gene TRBJ2-3, with 7 bases aligning to TRBD2. The CDR3 covers 15 residues. CDR1 is LNHDA and CDR2 is SQIVND in the germline V gene (reference sequence). Germline trimming cut 6 bases from V and 4 bases from J; bases unmatched to any gene: 10. The CDR3 nucleotides read TGTGCCAGTAGACTCAGCTCGGGGGGATCAGATACGCAGTATTTT. This encodes CASRLSSGGSDTQYF.

This chain connects TRBV6-5 to TRBJ1-2; no reliable D call. Trimming took 0 bases from V and 3 from J, leaving 8 bases between them. CDR3 length: 14 residues. Germline lookup yields CDR1 MNHEY and CDR2 SVGAGI. The CDR3 DNA is TGTGCCAGCAGTTACTCAGGGTTCGACTATGGCTACACCTTC. Translation: CASSYSGFDYGYTF.